This entry lists 27 T cell receptor beta chains sequenced from one sample in a study of blood T cells in healthy people across ages. Using a J-beta primer mix together with a sample-barcoded 5' primer, a second PCR was run for about 6 to 11 cycles. TCRdb reprocessed the 5' RACE reads via MiXCR and lists one record per CDR3 protein. This table has 1.5 million to 2 million distinct CDR3 sequences, under 30% appearing once. Sequencing was performed on blood. These receptors were obtained from a woman aged 30 to 39 in good health.

This clonotype was seen at least ten times. J is TRBJ1-1 and V is TRBV5-4, with D possibly matching TRBD1 (6 bases). V was cut by 5 bases and J by 10 bases, with 18 bases left in between. Germline V CDR1 and CDR2: SGHNT, YYREEE (reference sequence). The CDR3 has 13 amino acids. The CDR3 spells CASSSDRSQRAFF. The CDR3 DNA reads as TGTGCCAGCAGTTCCGACAGGTCGCAAAGAGCTTTCTTT.

The gene calls are TRBV2 and TRBJ2-7; 7 positions match TRBD1. The CDR3 runs 14 residues. Trimming took 6 bases from V and 5 from J; bases not matched to a gene: 10. From germline, CDR1 is SNHLY and CDR2 FYNNEI. The CDR3 loop reads CASRAQTGPDEQYF. The CDR3 coding sequence is TGTGCCAGCAGGGCGCAGACAGGGCCGGACGAGCAGTACTTC.

In regard to this clonotype: Possible read error: a much larger clone is one base away. This chain uses TRBV29-1 with TRBJ1-2; D not resolved. Germline assignment: CDR1 SQVTM and CDR2 ANQGSEA. CDR3 length equals 12 residues. Trimming took off 7 bases at V and 4 bases at J, with 13 bases between the two ends. The CDR3 DNA reads TGCAGCGGTGAGGGCCGGGGCTATGGCTACACCTTC. This gives the protein CSGEGRGYGYTF.

For the CDR3, the DNA is TGCAGTGCTAGAACGCTCGGGACTAGCGGCGAGCAGTACTTC. This encodes CSARTLGTSGEQYF. The rearrangement joins TRBV20-1 to TRBJ2-4, with 11 bases lining up with TRBD2. The tail of the sequence fits TRBJ2-7 better, so the J call may be wrong. The CDR3 is 14 amino acids. Germline lookup yields CDR1 DFQATT and CDR2 SNEGSKA (reference sequence).

The rearrangement joins TRBV28 to TRBJ1-2; the D gene is possibly TRBD1 (6 bases). The CDR3 length is 14 residues. Germline V gives CDR1 MDHEN, CDR2 SYDVKM. The CDR3 region is CVTRARDKIYGYTF. In DNA, the CDR3 is TGTGTCACCCGAGCCCGGGACAAGATCTATGGCTACACCTTC.

This clonotype has just a few counts. The chain combines TRBV7-9 with TRBJ1-2; D ambiguous. This CDR3 has 12 residues. Germline CDR1 reads SEHNR; CDR2 reads FQNEAQ (reference sequence). The germline V and J ends were trimmed by 6 bases and 5 bases, with 10 bases remaining between them. The CDR3 is CASRRNSYGYTF. CDR3 coding DNA: TGTGCCAGCAGAAGGAACAGTTATGGCTACACCTTC.

As to this clonotype: A read error may account for a junction end that differs from germline. The chain links TRBV5-1 to TRBJ1-4, with D possibly TRBD1 on 6 matching bases. Germline-derived CDR1 and CDR2 are SGHRS and YFSETQ. The CDR3 covers 13 residues. The CDR3 sequence is CASSRGTNEELFF. The DNA for the CDR3 is TGCGCCAGCAGCCGCGGGACAAATGAAGAACTGTTTTTT.

This clonotype was observed many times. The rearrangement uses TRBV10-3 and TRBJ2-7; TRBD2 might be the D (5 bases). Trimming stripped 3 bases from V and 4 bases from J, with 10 bases between. Germline CDR1 ENHRY, CDR2 SYGVKD. The CDR3 is made up of 13 amino acids. The CDR3 is CAISEYERYEQYF. In DNA form, the CDR3 reads TGTGCCATCAGTGAATACGAGCGGTACGAGCAGTACTTC.

The V and J genes are TRBV7-2 and TRBJ2-3, with D tentatively TRBD1 (6 bases). V was shortened by 1 base and J by 4 bases, with 21 bases between the two germline ends. CDR3 length: 18 amino acids. CDR1 is SGHTA, CDR2 FQGNSA, per germline. CDR3 nucleotide sequence: TGTGCCAGCAGCTTAGTAAAGGGGGTGAGGGCGACGTCAGATACGCAGTATTTT. Protein product: CASSLVKGVRATSDTQYF.

This clonotype was seen a few times. The rearrangement links TRBV10-3 to TRBJ2-7; 8 positions agree with TRBD2. Germline CDR1 and CDR2: ENHRY and SYGVKD. The CDR3 extends over 13 amino acids. The trim removed 6 bases at V and 3 bases at J, leaving 4 bases unmatched. CDR3 amino acids: CAIRSGGIYEQYF. The CDR3 nucleotides are TGTGCCATCAGGAGCGGGGGAATCTACGAGCAGTACTTC.

This clonotype was seen repeatedly, ten times or more. The chain links TRBV9 to TRBJ2-7, with TRBD1 matching 7 bases. This CDR3 has 15 amino acids. The germline CDR1 and CDR2 sequences are SGDLS and YYNGEE. The ends lost 3 bases at V and 0 bases at J; junction bases unmatched: 6. This CDR3 reads CASSDRDRVSYEQYF. CDR3 nucleotides: TGTGCCAGCAGCGACCGGGACAGAGTCTCCTACGAGCAGTACTTC.

The chain couples TRBV7-2 to TRBJ1-1; D call uncertain. CDR1 and CDR2 (germline): SGHTA, FQGNSA. CDR3 length: 11 amino acids. The germline V and J ends were trimmed by 5 bases and 10 bases, with 11 bases remaining between them. The CDR3 coding sequence is TGTGCCAGCAGCGACAAACCGGGAGCTTTCTTT. Translation gives CASSDKPGAFF.

The chain joins TRBV4-1 to TRBJ2-1, with no clear D. In germline, CDR1 is MGHRA, CDR2 YSYEKL. The CDR3 is 16 residues long. Trimming left V 3 bases short and J 1 base short, with 13 bases between. CDR3 region: CASSQVDLFSYNEQFF. The CDR3 DNA follows: TGCGCCAGCAGCCAGGTAGACCTATTTTCCTACAATGAGCAGTTCTTC.

In its sample, this clonotype was seen many times. The rearrangement links TRBV29-1 to TRBJ2-7, with D possibly matching TRBD2 (5 bases). CDR1 is SQVTM, CDR2 ANQGSEA, per germline. Trimming cost V 3 bases and J 2 bases, with 14 bases left between them. The CDR3 loop spans 14 amino acids. CDR3 loop: CSVEVLVGAYEQYF. The CDR3 nucleotides read TGCAGCGTTGAGGTCCTAGTGGGAGCCTACGAGCAGTACTTC.

The chain employs TRBV29-1 and TRBJ2-5; 8 bases are shared with TRBD2. The CDR3 runs to 14 residues. V dropped 6 bases and J dropped 5; count of bases not matched to a gene: 11. Germline CDR1 and CDR2: SQVTM and ANQGSEA. The CDR3 region is CSVTPGGVGETQYF. The CDR3 DNA sequence: TGCAGCGTCACCCCGGGGGGGGTCGGGGAGACCCAGTACTTC.

This clonotype was counted ten times or more. The chain has TRBV20-1 and TRBJ2-5; no firm D call. Germline lookup yields CDR1 DFQATT and CDR2 SNEGSKA (reference sequence). V gave up 3 bases and J gave up 4 bases, with 15 bases separating them. The CDR3 loop spans 14 amino acids. CDR3 sequence (DNA): TGCAGTGCTAGCAGGTCGGGTAGGGCAGAGACCCAGTACTTC. Its translation is CSASRSGRAETQYF.

The rearrangement joins TRBV4-3 to TRBJ2-3; TRBD2 matches at 9 bases. CDR3 length: 16 residues. The ends lost 0 bases at V and 3 bases at J; junction bases unmatched: 4. CDR1 is LGHNA and CDR2 is YSLEER in the germline V gene. CDR3 sequence: CASSQELAGITDTQYF. The DNA for the CDR3 is TGCGCCAGCAGCCAAGAGCTAGCGGGAATAACAGATACGCAGTATTTT.

As for this clonotype: A junction end diverges from the germline sequence, so it may reflect a read error. The V call is TRBV27, the J call TRBJ2-6; possibly TRBD1 or TRBD2 for D (5 bases each). In germline, CDR1 is MNHEY, CDR2 SMNVEV (reference sequence). This CDR3 is built from 15 residues. The CDR3 sequence is CASSRDASGANVRTF. DNA of the CDR3: TGTGCCAGCAGTCGGGACGCATCCGGGGCCAACGTCCGGACTTTC.

The chain couples TRBV12-3 or TRBV12-4 to TRBJ2-3; D call uncertain. This CDR3 is 13 amino acids long. V lost 3 bases, J lost 6 bases, and 10 bases lay in between. The CDR3 loop reads CASSFGVMDTQYF. The CDR3 DNA is TGTGCCAGCAGTTTTGGGGTCATGGATACGCAGTATTTT.

The table lists this clonotype with many counts. This rearrangement joins TRBV29-1 to TRBJ1-1, with a weak D call TRBD1 (6 bases). Trimming cost V 2 bases and J 12 bases, with 16 bases left between them. The CDR3 consists of 12 residues. In germline, CDR1 is SQVTM, CDR2 ANQGSEA. The CDR3 DNA reads TGCAGCGTTGAAACAACTATCCAGGGGTCTTTCTTT. Translating it yields CSVETTIQGSFF.

The V call is TRBV5-6, the J call TRBJ1-1; 9 bases match TRBD1. The CDR3 consists of 14 residues. Losses at the gene ends were 8 bases for V and 3 bases for J; bases not matched to a gene: 8. Germline CDR1 is SGHDT and CDR2 is YYEEEE. Here the CDR3 reads CARRKGQGDTEAFF. Here the CDR3 DNA reads TGTGCCAGGAGAAAGGGACAGGGTGACACTGAAGCTTTCTTT.

The chain employs TRBV27 and TRBJ1-5; 7 bases fit TRBD1. The V gene's germline CDR1 is MNHEY and CDR2 SMNVEV (reference sequence). V lost 5 bases, J lost 7 bases, and 11 bases stayed unmatched. The length of the CDR3 is 15 residues. The CDR3 here is CASSIRGTVEQPQHF. As DNA, the CDR3 is TGTGCCAGCAGTATCCGCGGGACAGTGGAGCAGCCCCAGCATTTT.

The chain is built from TRBV20-1 and TRBJ1-1; TRBD1 might be the D (6 bases). V shed 3 bases and J shed 0 bases, with 17 bases lying between them. The CDR3 length is 16 residues. CDR1 and CDR2 from the germline V gene are DFQATT and SNEGSKA (reference sequence). DNA for the CDR3: TGCAGTGCTAGTGTTTATCCACAGGGCCTGAACACTGAAGCTTTCTTT. Residues: CSASVYPQGLNTEAFF.

This clonotype was detected ten times or more. This rearrangement joins TRBV4-3 to TRBJ2-1, with D possibly matching TRBD2 (6 bases). V lost 3 bases, J lost 5 bases, and 8 bases lay in between. The CDR3 loop spans 13 amino acids. Germline V gives CDR1 LGHNA, CDR2 YSLEER. In DNA, the CDR3 is TGCGCCAGCAGCCATGGAGGGGACAATGAGCAGTTCTTC. Protein: CASSHGGDNEQFF.

The rearrangement joins TRBV10-3 to TRBJ2-1, with a tentative D call TRBD2 (6 bases). The germline V and J ends were trimmed by 11 bases and 0 bases, with 20 bases remaining between them. The CDR3 is 16 amino acids. Germline CDR1 reads ENHRY; CDR2 reads SYGVKD. The CDR3: CAAGRYGSDSYNEQFF. CDR3 DNA: TGTGCCGCAGGCCGGTACGGGAGTGACTCCTACAATGAGCAGTTCTTC.

The chain is built from TRBV20-1 and TRBJ1-1; TRBD1 aligns across 7 bases. The CDR3 runs to 13 residues. Unmatched junction bases numbered 5, after V lost 6 bases and J lost 1 base. Looked up from germline, CDR1 is DFQATT and CDR2 is SNEGSKA (reference sequence). The CDR3 spells CSAVTGKNTEAFF. DNA for the CDR3: TGCAGTGCAGTGACAGGGAAGAACACTGAAGCTTTCTTT.

This clonotype has a handful of counts. The rearrangement uses TRBV24-1 and TRBJ2-7; D may be TRBD1 or TRBD2 (5 bases each). V was pared by 3 bases and J by 2 bases, with 16 bases between. Germline loops: CDR1 KGHDR, CDR2 SFDVKD. CDR3 size: 16 residues. CDR3 region: CATSDPPGTDTYEQYF. The CDR3, as DNA: TGTGCCACCAGTGATCCACCCGGGACGGACACCTACGAGCAGTACTTC.